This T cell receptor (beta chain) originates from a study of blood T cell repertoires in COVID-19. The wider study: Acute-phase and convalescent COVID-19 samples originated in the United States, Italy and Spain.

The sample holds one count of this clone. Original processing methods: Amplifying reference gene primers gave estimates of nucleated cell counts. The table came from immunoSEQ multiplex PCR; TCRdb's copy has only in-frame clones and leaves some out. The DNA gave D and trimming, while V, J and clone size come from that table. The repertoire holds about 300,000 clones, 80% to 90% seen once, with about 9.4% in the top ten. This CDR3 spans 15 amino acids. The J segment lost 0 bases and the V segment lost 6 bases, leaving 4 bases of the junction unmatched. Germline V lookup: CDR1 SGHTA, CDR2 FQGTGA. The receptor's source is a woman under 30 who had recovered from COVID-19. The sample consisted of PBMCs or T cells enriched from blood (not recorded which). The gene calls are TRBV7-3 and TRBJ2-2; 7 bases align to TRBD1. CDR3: CASRRQGANTGELFF. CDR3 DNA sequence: TGTGCCAGCAGACGACAGGGTGCGAACACCGGGGAGCTGTTTTTT.